The subject of this entry is one T cell receptor (beta chain). These data come from a study of blood T cell repertoires in COVID-19. Assay used: immunoSEQ multiplex PCR; TCRdb lists only in-frame clones, some missing. Of about 150,000 clones in the sample, 78% are singletons; the top ten hold under 2%. This CDR3 has 13 residues. Looked up from germline, CDR1 is KGHSH and CDR2 is LQKENI. V shed 5 bases, J shed 4 bases, and the junction held 4 bases outside the gene matches. The clonotype was recovered from a man of 80 years or more with acute or convalescent COVID-19. Sequenced input: peripheral blood. The J gene is TRBJ2-7, the V gene TRBV18, with TRBD2 identical over 8 bases. The CDR3 here is CASSGTGGYEQYF. The DNA for the CDR3 is TGTGCCAGCTCAGGAACGGGGGGGTACGAGCAGTACTTC.